This T cell receptor beta chain is from a study of immune heterogeneity within non-small cell lung tumors. TCR beta CDR3 was amplified by multiplex PCR using 32 V and 13 J primers. In TCRdb, the multiplex PCR reads were re-called with MiXCR into one record per CDR3 protein. The repertoire holds under 35,000 distinct CDR3 sequences, 28% seen once, with 3% to 4.5% in the top ten. V trimming: 5 bases; J trimming: 8 bases; junction bases outside the gene matches: 10. CDR1 and CDR2 from the germline V gene are LNHNV and YYDKDF (reference sequence). This CDR3 region has 15 residues. This clonotype was seen at least ten times. The target antigen is unknown. Whole-study findings and limits: Site-unique high-frequency clones occurred alongside identical dominant CDR3 beta clonotypes that recurred across tumor sites within a patient.

Genomic DNA from bulk tumor acted as the template, and 450 to 700 ng was loaded per sample. Every primary tumor yielded several biopsies, spaced far apart, that were taken during surgery. Surgery that was curative in intent was performed on patients with untreated, newly diagnosed non-small cell lung cancer. The sequencing input was lung tumor tissue. The source of this sequence is a middle-aged man with non-small cell lung cancer. The J gene is TRBJ2-1, the V gene TRBV15, with 9 bases lining up with TRBD2. The CDR3 spells CATSGREGLGDEQFF. In DNA, the CDR3 is TGTGCCACCAGCGGGCGGGAGGGCCTCGGCGATGAGCAGTTCTTC.